Described below is a single TCR beta chain sequence and its context. Assay: immunoSEQ multiplex PCR; the TCRdb copy retains only in-frame clones and omits some. The table lists about 130,000 clones, 92% of them singletons, with 1.1% in the top ten. This specimen belongs to a study of T cell responses to AZD1222 COVID-19 vaccine. This CDR3 has 15 residues. Trimming removed 0 bases from V and 8 bases from J, with 11 bases in between. Per germline, CDR1 MNHNS and CDR2 SASEGT. Sequencing used peripheral blood, obtained 28 days after the second AZD1222 dose. The rearrangement links TRBV6-1 to TRBJ1-6, with unresolved D. This sequence was found in an adult who received the AZD1222 COVID-19 vaccine. The CDR3 sequence is CASSEAAENYSPLHF. The CDR3 nucleotides read TGTGCCAGCAGTGAAGCGGCGGAGAATTATTCACCCCTCCACTTT.